Listed here are 29 T cell receptor beta chains from one sample, sequenced in a study of metastatic and nonmetastatic thyroid tumors. Every patient was untreated before thyroid surgery. TCRdb re-called clones from the PCR reads using MiXCR. The sample consists of thousands of clones, roughly 30% of them appearing once. Sequences were obtained from adjacent normal tissue. These receptors were obtained from a female donor with papillary thyroid cancer or a benign thyroid nodule (not recorded which). Some clones in this sample may be carry-over from other donors' samples.

This sequence joins TRBV5-1 and TRBJ1-1, with 10 positions matching TRBD1. Germline V gene lookup returns CDR1 SGHRS and CDR2 YFSETQ. The ends lost 4 bases at V and 2 bases at J; junction bases unmatched: 11. This CDR3 has 17 residues. This CDR3 reads CASSDPDRGPFNTEAFF. The CDR3 DNA is TGCGCCAGCAGCGACCCTGACAGGGGGCCCTTCAACACTGAAGCTTTCTTT.

The chain carries TRBV25-1 and TRBJ1-1; a possible D gene is TRBD1 (6 bases). CDR3 length: 15 amino acids. Germline CDR1 reads MGHDK; CDR2 reads SYGVNS. The CDR3 DNA is TGTGGGTGGTGTCCACCTTATGGGGGGCGAACTGAAGCTTTCTTT. Protein product: CGWCPPYGGRTEAFF.

This clone is categorized as large. The gene calls are TRBV24-1 and TRBJ2-3; D gene uncertain. V shed 5 bases and J shed 5 bases, with 13 bases lying between them. This CDR3 contains 14 residues. CDR1 KGHDR and CDR2 SFDVKD come from the germline V gene. CDR3 DNA: TGTGCCACCAGTGCGGTGGGATTGGGAGATACGCAGTATTTT. This encodes CATSAVGLGDTQYF.

In its sample, this clone was seen a few times. The junction does not match germline at one end; this may be a read error. The chain combines TRBV12-3 or TRBV12-4 with TRBJ1-1, with D perhaps TRBD1 (6 bases). There are 14 residues in the CDR3. CDR3 bases: TGTGCCAGCGGGCCCCAGGGGAGAGACACTGAAGCTTCCTTT. Encoded protein: CASGPQGRDTEASF.

The count of this clone is one. The chain combines TRBV4-3 with TRBJ1-1; 9 bases map to TRBD1. This CDR3 comprises 14 residues. V shed 3 bases, J shed 3 bases, and the junction held 2 bases outside the gene matches. Germline CDR1 is LGHNA and CDR2 is YSLEER. The CDR3 region has the DNA TGCGCCAGCAGCCATGGGACAGGGTACACTGAAGCTTTCTTT. Encoded protein: CASSHGTGYTEAFF.

This clone was picked up one time. The chain uses TRBV20-1 and TRBJ1-5, with D unclear. Germline V gives CDR1 DFQATT, CDR2 SNEGSKA (reference sequence). V lost 1 base and J lost 5, with 18 bases in between. The CDR3 loop spans 16 amino acids. The DNA of the CDR3 is TGCAGTGCTAGAGTCCTTGACCGGGGTTCGGATCAGCCCCAGCATTTT. This encodes CSARVLDRGSDQPQHF.

This clone was picked up one time. The chain is built from TRBV20-1 and TRBJ2-7; D could derive from TRBD1 or TRBD2 (7 bases each). This CDR3 comprises 14 residues. Between the trimmed V and J ends, which lost 5 bases and 3 bases, there was a span of 17 bases. CDR1 and CDR2 from the germline V gene are DFQATT and SNEGSKA (reference sequence). Here the CDR3 reads CSARRGGQYYEQYF. CDR3 DNA: TGCAGTGCTCGAAGGGGGGGACAGTACTACGAGCAGTACTTC.

This chain connects TRBV27 to TRBJ2-3; D may be TRBD2 (6 bases). V was clipped by 3 bases and J by 0 bases, with 10 bases between them. This CDR3 is 15 amino acids long. Germline CDR1 reads MNHEY; CDR2 reads SMNVEV (reference sequence). In DNA, the CDR3 is TGTGCCAGCAGTTTTGCAGGGACTAGCACAGATACGCAGTATTTT. This codes for CASSFAGTSTDTQYF.

The chain combines TRBV5-1 with TRBJ2-2; 10 positions match TRBD2. The germline V gene encodes CDR1 SGHRS and CDR2 YFSETQ. The CDR3 has 16 amino acids. Unmatched junction bases numbered 8, after V lost 2 bases and J lost 7 bases. This CDR3 is CASSFIAGGRGGELFF. The CDR3 nucleotides read TGCGCCAGCAGCTTCATAGCGGGAGGTCGTGGCGGGGAGCTGTTTTTT.

This clone was seen more than once but under ten times. The genes are TRBV28 and TRBJ2-5; D unresolved. This CDR3 contains 17 residues. Germline CDR1 MDHEN, CDR2 SYDVKM. V shed 6 bases and J shed 2 bases, with 22 bases lying between them. The CDR3 bases are TGTGCCAGCAGCACGCAGCAAGGGTGCACTGTACAAGAGACCCAGTACTTC. It yields the protein CASSTQQGCTVQETQYF. The complete variable domain, with remaining parts taken from reference TRBV28 and TRBJ2-5, reads DVKVTQSSRYLVKRTGEKVFLECVQDMDHENMFWYRQDPGLGLRLIYFSYDVKMKEKGDIPEGYSVSREKKERFSLILESASTNQTSMYLCASSTQQGCTVQETQYFGPGTRLLVL.

This clone came up a few times. The rearrangement links TRBV2 to TRBJ1-6, with TRBD1 matching 8 bases. Germline lookup yields CDR1 SNHLY and CDR2 FYNNEI. The CDR3 has 14 amino acids. V lost 7 bases, J lost 10 bases, and 9 bases stayed unmatched. The CDR3 nucleotides read TGTGCCAGCATGAGAGACAGGGGAGGATCACCCCTCCACTTT. Amino acid sequence: CASMRDRGGSPLHF.

The rearrangement joins TRBV2 to TRBJ2-7, with TRBD2 identical over 10 bases. The CDR3 is 12 amino acids. V shed 4 bases, J shed 6 bases, and the junction held 0 bases outside the gene matches. CDR1 and CDR2 from the germline V gene are SNHLY and FYNNEI. CDR3 amino acids: CASSGTSGEQYF. CDR3 in DNA: TGTGCCAGCAGTGGGACTAGCGGCGAGCAGTACTTC. The variable domain in full, with the rest retrieved from reference TRBV2 and TRBJ2-7, is EPEVTQTPSHQVTQMGQEVILRCVPISNHLYFYWYRQILGQKVEFLVSFYNNEISEKSEIFDDQFSVERPDGSNFTLKIRSTKLEDSAMYFCASSGTSGEQYFGPGTRLTVT.

This chain connects TRBV6-1 to TRBJ2-6; TRBD1 matches at 9 bases. The CDR3 spans 17 residues. In germline, CDR1 is MNHNS, CDR2 SASEGT. After removal of 3 bases from V and 3 bases from J, the junction contained 6 bases not matched to a gene. This chain's CDR3 is CASSEAGQGDGANVLTF. The CDR3 DNA reads TGTGCCAGCAGTGAGGCGGGACAGGGTGATGGGGCCAACGTCCTGACTTTC.

In this sample, this clone is medium-sized (0.01 to 0.1%). This same CDR3 is encoded by further DNA sequences in the sample. The chain combines TRBV6-1 with TRBJ1-5, with D perhaps TRBD1 (6 bases). This CDR3 region has 16 residues. The germline V gene encodes CDR1 MNHNS and CDR2 SASEGT. Trimming removed 5 bases from V and 4 bases from J, with 18 bases in between. This chain's CDR3 is CASSLQWGAPNQPQHF. Here the CDR3 DNA reads TGTGCCAGCAGTCTACAGTGGGGGGCGCCAAATCAGCCCCAGCATTTT.

The table lists this clone with many counts. J is TRBJ1-2 and V is TRBV29-1; D is uncertain. The CDR3 loop spans 10 amino acids. V shed 3 bases and J shed 6 bases, with 5 bases lying between them. CDR1 is SQVTM, CDR2 ANQGSEA, per germline. CDR3 in DNA: TGCAGCGTTGATTCCGATGGCTACACCTTC. Translation gives CSVDSDGYTF.

This clone was recorded many times. With a much larger clone just one base away, this may be a read error. The rearrangement links TRBV7-3 to TRBJ2-1; D might be TRBD2 (7 bases). The germline V and J ends were trimmed by 0 bases and 5 bases, with 11 bases remaining between them. There are 15 residues in the CDR3. From germline, CDR1 is SGHTA and CDR2 FQGTGA. This CDR3 reads CASSLTGGPNNEQFF. CDR3 nucleotide sequence: TGTGCCAGCAGCTTAACGGGGGGGCCAAACAATGAGCAGTTCTTC. Combining the CDR3 with reference TRBV7-3 and TRBJ2-1 gives the whole variable domain GAGVSQTPSNKVTEKGKYVELRCDPISGHTALYWYRQSLGQGPEFLIYFQGTGAADDSGLPNDRFFAVRPEGSVSTLKIQRTERGDSAVYLCASSLTGGPNNEQFFGPGTRLTVL.

Concerning this clone itself: At one end the junction does not follow the germline gene, possibly because of a read error. The V call is TRBV13, the J call TRBJ1-6, with D unclear. The germline V gene has CDR1 PRHDT and CDR2 FYEKMQ (reference sequence). CDR3 length: 12 amino acids. This CDR3 reads CASSLGNSPLHF. DNA of the CDR3: TGTGCCAGCAGCCTAGGGAATTCACCCCTCCACTTT.

The rearrangement links TRBV5-1 to TRBJ2-1; tentatively, D is TRBD2 (5 bases). The V end was cut by 2 bases, the J end by 4 bases, with 10 bases between. Germline lookup yields CDR1 SGHRS and CDR2 YFSETQ. The CDR3 consists of 14 residues. CDR3 DNA: TGCGCCAGCAGCTTCGGGGAGCGTTACAATGAGCAGTTCTTC. This codes for CASSFGERYNEQFF. Combining the CDR3 with reference TRBV5-1 and TRBJ2-1 gives the whole variable domain KAGVTQTPRYLIKTRGQQVTLSCSPISGHRSVSWYQQTPGQGLQFLFEYFSETQRNKGNFPGRFSGRQFSNSRSEMNVSTLELGDSALYLCASSFGERYNEQFFGPGTRLTVL.

V is TRBV7-6 and J is TRBJ2-7, with D possibly being TRBD1 (6 bases). The CDR3 totals 12 residues. Deletions cut 4 bases from V and 7 bases from J, with 11 bases between. From germline, CDR1 is SGHVS and CDR2 FNYEAQ. CDR3 bases: TGTGCCAGCAGCTCACAGGGTGAAGAGCAGTACTTC. As protein: CASSSQGEEQYF.

The CDR3 sequence is CASSLGLGSSYEQYF. For the CDR3, the DNA is TGCGCCAGCAGCTTGGGGTTAGGCAGCTCCTACGAGCAGTACTTC. This rearrangement joins TRBV5-1 to TRBJ2-7; D gene unclear. Per the germline V gene, CDR1 is SGHRS and CDR2 is YFSETQ. This CDR3 spans 15 amino acids. V shed 0 bases and J shed 0 bases, with 10 bases lying between them.

The sample holds a few counts of this clone. As DNA, the CDR3 is TGTGCCAGCAGCTTAGGGGGAGCGAACACTGAAGCTTTCTTT. Translated, it gives CASSLGGANTEAFF. The chain uses TRBV11-2 and TRBJ1-1; D not resolved. The germline V and J ends were trimmed by 1 base and 1 base, with 7 bases remaining between them. The CDR3 contains 14 residues. The germline CDR1 and CDR2 sequences are SGHAT and FQNNGV.

The chain uses TRBV11-2 and TRBJ1-6; weak D call: TRBD1 (6 bases). V was clipped by 6 bases and J by 7 bases, with 22 bases between them. Germline-derived CDR1 and CDR2 are SGHAT and FQNNGV. The CDR3 totals 17 residues. The CDR3 protein is CASRPNRVSVKNSPLHF. The CDR3 coding sequence is TGTGCCAGCAGACCCAACAGGGTTTCAGTTAAGAATTCACCCCTCCACTTT.

This clone was seen a few times. The chain couples TRBV28 to TRBJ1-3; maybe TRBD1 (5 bases). Trimming removed 8 bases from V and 0 bases from J, with 14 bases in between. Germline-derived CDR1 and CDR2 are MDHEN and SYDVKM. The CDR3 has 15 residues. The CDR3: CASGGGPDSGNTIYF. The CDR3 DNA reads as TGTGCCAGCGGGGGAGGCCCAGACTCTGGAAACACCATATATTTT.

The chain is built from TRBV30 and TRBJ1-6, with D hard to call. Trimming left V 2 bases short and J 9 bases short, with 14 bases between. Germline CDR1 reads GTSNPN; CDR2 reads SVGIG (reference sequence). This CDR3 has 14 residues. The chain's CDR3 is CAWSPPDRSSPLHF. CDR3 sequence (DNA): TGTGCCTGGAGTCCCCCGGACCGGAGTTCACCCCTCCACTTT.

This clone showed up just a few times. The chain couples TRBV11-2 to TRBJ1-2; D is ambiguous. V was trimmed by 3 bases and J by 7 bases, leaving 12 bases between them. The CDR3 covers 13 residues. Germline values: CDR1 SGHAT, CDR2 FQNNGV. The CDR3 protein is CASSLGGLGGYTF. The CDR3 coding sequence is TGTGCCAGCAGCTTGGGAGGACTAGGTGGCTACACCTTC.

This chain connects TRBV28 to TRBJ2-1; possibly TRBD1 or TRBD2 for D (5 bases each). The germline V gene has CDR1 MDHEN and CDR2 SYDVKM. The V end was cut by 1 base, the J end by 9 bases, with 31 bases between. This CDR3 spans 20 amino acids. CDR3 sequence: CASSLSRQWERWEKLGEQFF. The CDR3 DNA reads as TGTGCCAGCAGTTTATCCCGACAGTGGGAGAGGTGGGAGAAACTGGGTGAGCAGTTCTTC.

This clone was counted many times. The genes are TRBV7-3 and TRBJ1-2; TRBD1 matches at 7 bases. CDR1 SGHTA and CDR2 FQGTGA come from the germline V gene. CDR3 length: 15 residues. The junction had 12 bases not matched to a gene; V was cut back by 5 bases and J by 6 bases. The chain's CDR3 is CASSPGQTSGDGYTF. CDR3 DNA: TGTGCCAGCAGCCCGGGACAGACCAGTGGTGATGGCTACACCTTC.

The CDR3 here is CASSSVTRYNEQFF. CDR3 in DNA: TGTGCCAGCAGTTCCGTCACTCGTTACAATGAGCAGTTCTTC. The chain joins TRBV12-3 or TRBV12-4 to TRBJ2-1; D uncertain. The CDR3 has 14 amino acids. The germline V and J ends were trimmed by 4 bases and 4 bases, with 11 bases remaining between them.

In its sample, this clone was seen a few times. The genes are TRBV6-2 or TRBV6-3 and TRBJ2-5, with D tentatively TRBD2 (7 bases). The V gene lost 2 bases and the J gene lost 3 bases, with 19 bases spanning the gap. The germline gives CDR1 MNHEY, CDR2 SVGEGT. This CDR3 is built from 17 residues. CDR3 region: CASSYKFPGGSKETQYF. CDR3 sequence (DNA): TGTGCCAGCAGTTACAAATTTCCGGGGGGCTCCAAAGAGACCCAGTACTTC.